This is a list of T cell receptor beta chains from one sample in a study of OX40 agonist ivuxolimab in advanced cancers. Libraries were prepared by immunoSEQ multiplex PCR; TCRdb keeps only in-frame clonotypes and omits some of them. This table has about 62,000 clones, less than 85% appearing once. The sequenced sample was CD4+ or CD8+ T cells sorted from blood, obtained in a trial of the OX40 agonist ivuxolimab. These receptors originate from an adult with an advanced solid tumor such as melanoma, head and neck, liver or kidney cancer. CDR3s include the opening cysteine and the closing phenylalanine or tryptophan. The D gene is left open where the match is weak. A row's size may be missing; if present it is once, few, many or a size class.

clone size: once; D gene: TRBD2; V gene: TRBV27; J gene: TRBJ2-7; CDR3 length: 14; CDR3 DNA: TGTGCCAGCAGCCCCCTCGGGAGGGCCTACGAGCAGTACTTC; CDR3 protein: CASSPLGRAYEQYF
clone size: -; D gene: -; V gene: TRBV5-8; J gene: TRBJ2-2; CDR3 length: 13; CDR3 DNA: TGTGCCAGCAGCAAAGCGAACACCGGGGAGCTGTTTTTT; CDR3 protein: CASSKANTGELFF
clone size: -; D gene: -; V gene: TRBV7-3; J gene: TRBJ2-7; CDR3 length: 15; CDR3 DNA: TGTGCCAGCAGCCCCGAGGGTGGCAGCTCCTACGAGCAGTACTTC; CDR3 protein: CASSPEGGSSYEQYF
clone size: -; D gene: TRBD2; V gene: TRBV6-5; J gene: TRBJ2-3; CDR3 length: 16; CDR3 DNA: TGTGCCAGCAGTTACGAAGGAGCGGGGGGGCCTGATACGCAGTATTTT; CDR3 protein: CASSYEGAGGPDTQYF
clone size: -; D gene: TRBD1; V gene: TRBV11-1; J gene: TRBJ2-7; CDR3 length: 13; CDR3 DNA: TGTGCCAGCAGCTTTGAGGGGGCGGGTGAGCAGTACTTC; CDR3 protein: CASSFEGAGEQYF
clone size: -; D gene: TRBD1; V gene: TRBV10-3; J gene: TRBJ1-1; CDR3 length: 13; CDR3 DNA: TGTGCCATCGCACAGGGGGCAGACGCTGAAGCTTTCTTT; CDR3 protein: CAIAQGADAEAFF
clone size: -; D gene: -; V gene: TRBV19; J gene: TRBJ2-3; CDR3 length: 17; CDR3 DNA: TGTGCCAGTAGTATAGGCCCCGGGCTTAAGGGCACAGATACGCAGTATTTT; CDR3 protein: CASSIGPGLKGTDTQYF
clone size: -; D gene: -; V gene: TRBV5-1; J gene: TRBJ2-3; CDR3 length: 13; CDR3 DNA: TGCGCCAGCAGCTTCCAGGGGTACGATACGCAGTATTTT; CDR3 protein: CASSFQGYDTQYF
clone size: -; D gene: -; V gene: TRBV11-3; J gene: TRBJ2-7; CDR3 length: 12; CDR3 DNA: TGTGCCAGCTCTAGCGACTCCTACGAGCAGTACTTC; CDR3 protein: CASSSDSYEQYF
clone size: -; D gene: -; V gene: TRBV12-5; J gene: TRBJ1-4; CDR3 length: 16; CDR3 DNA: TGTGCTAGTGGTTTGGTACCGGCAAGCTTTAATGAAAAACTGTTTTTT; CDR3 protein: CASGLVPASFNEKLFF
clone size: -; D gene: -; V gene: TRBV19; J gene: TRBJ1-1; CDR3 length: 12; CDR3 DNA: TGTGCCAGTACTACGGGACGGTCTTGGGCTTTCTTT; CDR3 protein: CASTTGRSWAFF
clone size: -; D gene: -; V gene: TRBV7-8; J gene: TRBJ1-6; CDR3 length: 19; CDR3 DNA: TGTGCCAGCAGCTTAGAATGGGGCGAGTCTTCCCTCTATAATTCACCCCTCCACTTT; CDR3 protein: CASSLEWGESSLYNSPLHF
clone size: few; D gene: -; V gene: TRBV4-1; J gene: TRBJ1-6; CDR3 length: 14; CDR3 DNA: TGCGCCAGCAGGGAGAACAGGGAACGGTCACCCCTCCACTTT; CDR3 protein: CASRENRERSPLHF
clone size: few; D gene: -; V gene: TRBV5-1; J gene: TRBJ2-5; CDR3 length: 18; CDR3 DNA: TGCGCCAGCAGCTTGCGCCCCTGGGGCAGGGGAGAAGAAGAGACCCAGTACTTC; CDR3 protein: CASSLRPWGRGEEETQYF
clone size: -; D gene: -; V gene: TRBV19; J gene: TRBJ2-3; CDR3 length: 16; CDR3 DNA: TGTGCCAGTAGTATTGCACAGAGTTGGAGTGCAGATACGCAGTATTTT; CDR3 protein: CASSIAQSWSADTQYF
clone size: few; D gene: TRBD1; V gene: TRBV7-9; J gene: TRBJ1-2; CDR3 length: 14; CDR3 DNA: TGTGCCAGCAGCTCAAAGACAGGGGCCCATGGCTACACCTTC; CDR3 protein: CASSSKTGAHGYTF
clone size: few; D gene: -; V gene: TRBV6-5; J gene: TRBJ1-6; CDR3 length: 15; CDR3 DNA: TGTGCCAGCAGTTACTCGAAAGGGAGAAATTCACCCCTCCACTTT; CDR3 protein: CASSYSKGRNSPLHF